This TCR beta chain was captured in a study of CD8 T cells in Susac syndrome. An input of roughly 0.45 to 1 ug of RNA was subjected to reverse transcription using random hexamers. Amplification of the TCR beta CDR3 was carried out by immunoSEQ multiplex PCR, which spanned a total of 54 Vbeta and 13 Jbeta segments. Each CDR3 protein is one row after TCRdb ran MiXCR on the immunoSEQ multiplex PCR reads. The sample includes 130,000 to 150,000 distinct CDR3 sequences, approximately 93% of them seen just once. Healthy donors constituted the control group, matched for age and sex. Isolation of CD8+ and CD4+ T cells was performed negatively, whereas enrichment of TEMRA cells was done by FACS. This TCR was recovered from a human donor in good health. Sample: CD4+ T cells from PBMCs.

CDR3 nucleotide sequence: TGCGCCAGCAGCTTGGCCGGGACTAGCGGGATCTCGGAGCAGTTCTTC. Its protein product is CASSLAGTSGISEQFF. The rearrangement joins TRBV5-1 to TRBJ2-1; TRBD2 aligns across 13 bases. The J segment lost 10 bases and the V segment lost 0 bases, leaving 7 bases of the junction unmatched. Germline V gene data show CDR1 as SGHRS and CDR2 as YFSETQ. This CDR3 is 16 amino acids long.